This T cell receptor (beta chain) was captured in a study of shared clonotypes between healthy human individuals. Study-level information: Each donor's CD8 memory used one plate, CD8 naive two, each CD4 subset three. General study results and limits: Rarefaction revealed incomplete sorted-subset sequencing despite large depth.

The CDR3 has 13 residues. Trimming removed 3 bases from V and 8 bases from J, with 11 bases in between. CDR1 is SGHAT and CDR2 is FQNNGV in the germline V gene. Regarding this clone: Its antigen is currently unknown.

The naive CD8 subset, CD45RO-negative cells positively selected for CCR7, excluded terminally differentiated effector memory CD45RA+ cells. Donors comprised healthy HIV-negative adults lacking recent acute infections or vaccinations. Measured with immunoSEQ multiplex PCR; TCRdb has only the in-frame clones, and not every one. The top ten hold less than 0.3% of the sample, which has fewer than 1 million clones, just over 95% seen once. The sequenced sample consisted of naive CD8+ T cells sorted from blood. The chain is built from TRBV11-2 and TRBJ1-3; D gene unclear. This TCR was sampled from a man aged 30-40 years in good health. The CDR3 DNA reads as TGTGCCAGCAGCTTTTCCTCGGGATACACCATATATTTT. Translation gives CASSFSSGYTIYF.